Following are 13 T cell receptor beta chains from one sample sequenced in a study of blood T cell repertoires in COVID-19 (dated by TCRdb to 2020 to 2021). The library was generated by the immunoSEQ multiplex PCR assay. TCRdb limited this immuneACCESS table to in-frame rearrangements with V and J called. A share of clones is missing; checked studies link under half to unresolved V genes, and the rest is unexplained. Present in this sample are 70,000 to 80,000 clones, about 91% of which were seen just once. The ten largest clones take up 4.8% of the sample. Material for sequencing was peripheral blood. Receptors were obtained from a woman in her fifties or sixties with active COVID-19.

The chain combines TRBV19 with TRBJ2-7, with TRBD1 identical over 10 bases. Germline CDR1 LNHDA, CDR2 SQIVND (reference sequence). The CDR3 has 17 residues. J gave up 4 bases and V 8 bases, and 17 bases lay outside the gene matches. In DNA form, the CDR3 reads TGTGCCAGTGGCTCCTCGAGACAGGGGGCGTTAGTGTACGAGCAGTACTTC. Its protein product is CASGSSRQGALVYEQYF.

CDR3 sequence reads: CAWNRGRSRDTQYF. The CDR3 DNA sequence: TGTGCCTGGAATCGCGGGAGGTCCCGGGATACGCAGTATTTT. V gene TRBV30 combines with J gene TRBJ2-3; 8 bases fit TRBD2. The CDR3 loop spans 14 amino acids. In germline, CDR1 is GTSNPN, CDR2 SVGIG (reference sequence). V was pared by 4 bases and J by 6 bases, with 9 bases of the junction left unmatched.

The chain combines TRBV28 with TRBJ2-3; TRBD2 aligns across 11 bases. The CDR3 is 16 amino acids. V shed 5 bases, J shed 4 bases, and the junction held 8 bases outside the gene matches. Germline loops: CDR1 MDHEN, CDR2 SYDVKM. DNA for the CDR3: TGTGCCAGCAGTCCTAGCGGGAGGAGACTCGCAGATACGCAGTATTTT. Encoded protein: CASSPSGRRLADTQYF.

CDR3 DNA: TGTGCCAGCAGCGTAGTGCCAGGGTTCTACGAGCAGTACTTC. The encoded protein is CASSVVPGFYEQYF. The J gene is TRBJ2-7, the V gene TRBV9, with a weak D call TRBD1 (5 bases). The germline V and J ends were trimmed by 0 bases and 3 bases, with 10 bases remaining between them. Per germline, CDR1 SGDLS and CDR2 YYNGEE. This CDR3 has 14 amino acids.

The chain couples TRBV7-2 to TRBJ1-1, with 7 positions matching TRBD1. The germline CDR1 and CDR2 sequences are SGHTA and FQGNSA. V shed 6 bases and J 1 base; nucleotides not matched to a gene: 8. This CDR3 is 15 amino acids long. CDR3 loop: CASSKGTAKNTEAFF. The DNA of the CDR3 is TGTGCCAGCAGTAAAGGGACAGCAAAGAACACTGAAGCTTTCTTT.

The V call is TRBV5-6, the J call TRBJ2-2; 12 bases map to TRBD1. The CDR3 length is 16 residues. Germline V gene lookup returns CDR1 SGHDT and CDR2 YYEEEE. V lost 3 bases and J lost 7; bases outside the gene matches: 7. In nucleotides, the CDR3 is TGTGCCAGCAGCTCCGGGACAGGGGGCTTTAACGGGGAGCTGTTTTTT. Translating gives CASSSGTGGFNGELFF.

V gene TRBV5-1 combines with J gene TRBJ2-1; D is undetermined. This CDR3 has 12 residues. Germline values: CDR1 SGHRS, CDR2 YFSETQ. The V and J ends lost 0 bases and 8 bases respectively, with 6 bases between them. This CDR3 is CASSLGLDEQFF. CDR3 sequence (DNA): TGCGCCAGCAGCTTGGGATTAGATGAGCAGTTCTTC. Filled out from reference TRBV5-1 and TRBJ2-1, the complete variable domain reads KAGVTQTPRYLIKTRGQQVTLSCSPISGHRSVSWYQQTPGQGLQFLFEYFSETQRNKGNFPGRFSGRQFSNSRSEMNVSTLELGDSALYLCASSLGLDEQFFGPGTRLTVL.

The V call is TRBV18, the J call TRBJ2-5; the match to TRBD2 covers 8 bases. Germline CDR1 and CDR2: KGHSH and LQKENI. With V trimmed by 3 bases and J by 5 bases, 8 bases remained unmatched. This CDR3 comprises 15 residues. In nucleotides, the CDR3 is TGTGCCAGCTCACCTTGGGCGGGAGGAGAGGAGACCCAGTACTTC. Encoded protein: CASSPWAGGEETQYF.

The chain carries TRBV7-8 and TRBJ2-1, with a possible D match to TRBD2 (6 bases). From germline, CDR1 is SGHVS and CDR2 FQNEAQ. This CDR3 spans 17 amino acids. Trimming removed 4 bases from V and 5 bases from J, with 21 bases in between. This CDR3 reads CASSSTFSGVGHNEQFF. The CDR3 DNA is TGTGCCAGCAGCTCCACCTTTTCGGGAGTCGGGCACAATGAGCAGTTCTTC.

The count of this clone is one. The CDR3 bases are TGCGCCAGCAGCTCAACCACAGGGGCGGACATTCAGTACTTC. It codes for CASSSTTGADIQYF. The rearrangement joins TRBV5-1 to TRBJ2-4; 7 bases match TRBD1. With V trimmed by 3 bases and J by 8 bases, 8 bases remained unmatched. The CDR3 is made up of 14 amino acids. The germline gives CDR1 SGHRS, CDR2 YFSETQ. Full variable domain (missing parts from reference TRBV5-1 and TRBJ2-4): KAGVTQTPRYLIKTRGQQVTLSCSPISGHRSVSWYQQTPGQGLQFLFEYFSETQRNKGNFPGRFSGRQFSNSRSEMNVSTLELGDSALYLCASSSTTGADIQYFGAGTRLSVL.

This rearrangement joins TRBV6-6 to TRBJ1-5; no definite D call. This CDR3 is 14 amino acids long. The V gene lost 0 bases and the J gene lost 1 base, with 4 bases spanning the gap. In germline, CDR1 is MNHNY, CDR2 SVGAGI (reference sequence). CDR3 sequence (DNA): TGTGCCAGCAGTTACTCAGCCAGCAATCAGCCCCAGCATTTT. It specifies CASSYSASNQPQHF.

The chain is built from TRBV18 and TRBJ2-5, with TRBD1 identical over 9 bases. The CDR3 contains 14 residues. Germline CDR1 reads KGHSH; CDR2 reads LQKENI. The V segment lost 3 bases and the J segment 5 bases; nucleotides outside the gene matches: 4. The CDR3, as DNA: TGTGCCAGCTCACCGAGACAGGGGGAGGAGACCCAGTACTTC. Its protein is CASSPRQGEETQYF. The entire variable domain, with the rest obtained from reference TRBV18 and TRBJ2-5, is as follows: NAGVMQNPRHLVRRRGQEARLRCSPMKGHSHVYWYRQLPEEGLKFMVYLQKENIIDESGMPKERFSAEFPKEGPSILRIQQVVRGDSAAYFCASSPRQGEETQYFGPGTRLLVL.

The sample holds one count of this clone. The gene calls are TRBV4-2 and TRBJ1-1; TRBD1 matches at 9 bases. Germline-derived CDR1 and CDR2 are LGHNA and YNFKEQ. V dropped 3 bases and J dropped 6; count of bases not matched to a gene: 8. The CDR3 is made up of 15 amino acids. CDR3 amino acids: CASSQLGQGNAEAFF. CDR3 bases: TGTGCCAGCAGCCAGTTGGGACAGGGAAACGCTGAAGCTTTCTTT.